This T cell receptor beta chain was identified in a study of response to subunit inactivated influenza vaccine. In TCRdb, the RT-PCR reads were re-called with MiXCR into one record per CDR3 protein. The sample has about 480,000 distinct CDR3 sequences; roughly 9.7% are singletons. The CDR3 runs 14 residues. Trimming cost V 2 bases and J 6 bases, with 12 bases left between them. Germline V CDR1 and CDR2: KGHSH, LQKENI. This clonotype was sampled from a man aged 50-59 years who received an inactivated influenza vaccine. V gene TRBV18 combines with J gene TRBJ2-3; D not resolved. The specimen was PBMCs from blood, collected roughly 45 days after vaccination. CDR3 amino acids: CASSPGSQPDTQYF. The CDR3 DNA reads TGTGCCAGCTCACCAGGTTCCCAGCCGGATACGCAGTATTTT.